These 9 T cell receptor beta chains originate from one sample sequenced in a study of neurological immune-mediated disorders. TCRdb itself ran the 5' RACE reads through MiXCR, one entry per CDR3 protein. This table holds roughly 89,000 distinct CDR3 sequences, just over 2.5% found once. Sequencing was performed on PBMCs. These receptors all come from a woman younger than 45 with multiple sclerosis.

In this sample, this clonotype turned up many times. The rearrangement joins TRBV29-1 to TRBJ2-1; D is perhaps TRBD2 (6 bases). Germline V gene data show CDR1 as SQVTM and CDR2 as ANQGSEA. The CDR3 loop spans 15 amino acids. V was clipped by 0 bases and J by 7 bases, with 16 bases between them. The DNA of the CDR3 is TGCAGCGTTGAAGATTACGGGGGAGGCGTGAATGAGCAGTTCTTC. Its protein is CSVEDYGGGVNEQFF.

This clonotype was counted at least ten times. The CDR3 DNA reads TGCGCCAGCAGTTCTACCGGGCCCTTAGGCTACGAGCAGTACTTC. Translation: CASSSTGPLGYEQYF. This chain joins TRBV5-1 and TRBJ2-7; D is undetermined. Trimming removed 5 bases at V and 3 bases at J, with 18 bases between. From germline, CDR1 is SGHRS and CDR2 YFSETQ. The CDR3 spans 15 residues.

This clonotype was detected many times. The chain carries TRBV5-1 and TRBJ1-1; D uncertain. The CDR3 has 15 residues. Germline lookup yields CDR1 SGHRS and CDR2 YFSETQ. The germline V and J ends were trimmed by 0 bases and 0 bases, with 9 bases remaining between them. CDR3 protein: CASSLEPTMNTEAFF. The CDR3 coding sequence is TGCGCCAGCAGCTTGGAGCCCACCATGAACACTGAAGCTTTCTTT.

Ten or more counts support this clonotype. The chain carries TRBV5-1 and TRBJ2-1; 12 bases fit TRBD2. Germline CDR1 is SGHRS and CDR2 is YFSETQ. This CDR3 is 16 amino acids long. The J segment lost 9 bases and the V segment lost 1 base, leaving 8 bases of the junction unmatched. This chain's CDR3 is CASSLMTSGSGGEQFF. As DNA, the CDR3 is TGCGCCAGCAGCTTGATGACTAGCGGGAGCGGGGGTGAGCAGTTCTTC.

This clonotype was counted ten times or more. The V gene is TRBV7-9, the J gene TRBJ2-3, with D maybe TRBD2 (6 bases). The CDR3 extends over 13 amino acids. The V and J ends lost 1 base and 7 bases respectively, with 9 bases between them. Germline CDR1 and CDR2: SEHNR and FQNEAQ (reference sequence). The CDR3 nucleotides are TGTGCCAGCAGCTTAGTCGCGGGGAATACGCAGTATTTT. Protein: CASSLVAGNTQYF.

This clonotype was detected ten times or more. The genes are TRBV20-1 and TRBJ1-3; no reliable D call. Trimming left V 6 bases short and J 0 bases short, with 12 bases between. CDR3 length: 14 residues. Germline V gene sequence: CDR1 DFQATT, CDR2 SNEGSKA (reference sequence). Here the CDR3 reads CSAIEQLSGNTIYF. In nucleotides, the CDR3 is TGCAGTGCAATTGAACAGCTCTCTGGAAACACCATATATTTT.

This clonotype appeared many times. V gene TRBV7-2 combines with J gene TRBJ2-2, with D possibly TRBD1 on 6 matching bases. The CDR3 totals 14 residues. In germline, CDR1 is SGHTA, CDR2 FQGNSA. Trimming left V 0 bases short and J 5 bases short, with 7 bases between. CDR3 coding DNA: TGTGCCAGCAGCTTAGCCGGACAGACCGGGGAGCTGTTTTTT. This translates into CASSLAGQTGELFF.

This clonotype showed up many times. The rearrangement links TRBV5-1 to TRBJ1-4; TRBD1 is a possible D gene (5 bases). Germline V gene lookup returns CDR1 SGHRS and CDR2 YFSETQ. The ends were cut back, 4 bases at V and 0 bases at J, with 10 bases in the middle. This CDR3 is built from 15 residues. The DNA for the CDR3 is TGCGCCAGCAGCCTGGGGGGAACAACTAATGAAAAACTGTTTTTT. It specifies CASSLGGTTNEKLFF.

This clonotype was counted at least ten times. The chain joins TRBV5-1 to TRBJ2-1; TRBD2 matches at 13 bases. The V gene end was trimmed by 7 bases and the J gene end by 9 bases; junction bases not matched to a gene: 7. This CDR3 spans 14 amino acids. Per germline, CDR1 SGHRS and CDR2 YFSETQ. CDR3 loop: CASGGLAGVSEQFF. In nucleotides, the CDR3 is TGCGCCAGCGGCGGACTAGCGGGAGTGAGTGAGCAGTTCTTC.